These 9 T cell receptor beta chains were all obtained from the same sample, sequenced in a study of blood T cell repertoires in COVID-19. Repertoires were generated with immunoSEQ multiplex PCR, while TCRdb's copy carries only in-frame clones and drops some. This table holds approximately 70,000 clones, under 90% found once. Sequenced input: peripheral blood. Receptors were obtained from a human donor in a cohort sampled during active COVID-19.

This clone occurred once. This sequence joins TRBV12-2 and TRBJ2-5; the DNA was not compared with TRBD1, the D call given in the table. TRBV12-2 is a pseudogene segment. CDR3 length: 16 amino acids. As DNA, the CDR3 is TGTGCAAGTCGCTTAGCCTCGACAGGAGCCCTAGGGACCCAGTACTTC. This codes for CASRLASTGALGTQYF.

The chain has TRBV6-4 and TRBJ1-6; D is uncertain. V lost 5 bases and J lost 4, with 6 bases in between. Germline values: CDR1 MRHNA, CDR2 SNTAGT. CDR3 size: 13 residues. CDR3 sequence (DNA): TGTGCCAGCAGTCAGGATTATAATTCACCCCTCCACTTT. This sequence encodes CASSQDYNSPLHF.

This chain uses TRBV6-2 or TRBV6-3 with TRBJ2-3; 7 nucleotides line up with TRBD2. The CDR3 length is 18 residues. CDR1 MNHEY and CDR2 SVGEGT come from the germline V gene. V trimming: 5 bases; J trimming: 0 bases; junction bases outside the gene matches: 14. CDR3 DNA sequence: TGTGCCAGCAGTCCCATGGCCGGGACGGGGGGTAGCACAGATACGCAGTATTTT. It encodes CASSPMAGTGGSTDTQYF.

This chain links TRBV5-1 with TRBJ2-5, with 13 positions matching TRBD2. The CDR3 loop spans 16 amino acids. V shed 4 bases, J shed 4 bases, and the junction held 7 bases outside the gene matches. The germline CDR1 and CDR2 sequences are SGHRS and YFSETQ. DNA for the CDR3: TGCGCCAGCAGCCGGACTAGCGGGAGAAGTAGAGAGACCCAGTACTTC. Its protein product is CASSRTSGRSRETQYF.

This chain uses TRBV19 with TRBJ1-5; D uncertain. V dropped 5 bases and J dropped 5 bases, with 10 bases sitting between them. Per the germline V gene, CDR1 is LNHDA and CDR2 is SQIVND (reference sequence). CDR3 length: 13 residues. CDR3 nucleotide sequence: TGTGCCAGTAGTCCAGGTAATTATCAGCCCCAGCATTTT. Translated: CASSPGNYQPQHF.

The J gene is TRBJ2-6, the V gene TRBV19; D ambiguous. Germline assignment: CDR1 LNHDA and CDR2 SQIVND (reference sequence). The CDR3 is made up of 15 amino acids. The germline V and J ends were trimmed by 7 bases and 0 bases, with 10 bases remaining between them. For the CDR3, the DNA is TGTGCCAGTAACACTAAGAGCTCTGGGGCCAACGTCCTGACTTTC. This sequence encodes CASNTKSSGANVLTF.

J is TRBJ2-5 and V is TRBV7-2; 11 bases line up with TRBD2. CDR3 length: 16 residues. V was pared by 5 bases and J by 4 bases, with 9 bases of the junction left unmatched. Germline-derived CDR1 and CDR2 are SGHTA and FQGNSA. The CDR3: CASSQYLAGGVETQYF. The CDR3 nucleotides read TGTGCCAGCAGCCAGTACCTAGCGGGGGGAGTAGAGACCCAGTACTTC.

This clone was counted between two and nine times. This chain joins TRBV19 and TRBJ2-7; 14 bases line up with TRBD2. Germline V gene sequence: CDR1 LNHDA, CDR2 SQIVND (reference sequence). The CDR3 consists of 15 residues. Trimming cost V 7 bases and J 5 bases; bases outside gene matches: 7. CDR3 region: CASKGTSGSIHEQYF. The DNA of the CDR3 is TGTGCCAGTAAAGGGACTAGCGGGAGTATCCACGAGCAGTACTTC.

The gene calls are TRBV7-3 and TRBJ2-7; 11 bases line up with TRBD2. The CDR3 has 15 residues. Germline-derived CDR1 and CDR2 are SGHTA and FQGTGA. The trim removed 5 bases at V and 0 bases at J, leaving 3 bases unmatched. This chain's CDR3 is CASSLGLADSYEQYF. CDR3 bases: TGTGCCAGCAGCCTGGGACTAGCGGACTCCTACGAGCAGTACTTC.